This TCR beta chain was recovered during a study of Graves' ophthalmopathy and Graves' hyperthyroidism. RNA transcripts yielded amplified TCR beta CDR3 regions. HTBI primers were employed in first-round RT-PCR, then a second-round multiplex PCR followed. TCRdb processed the multiplex PCR reads anew with MiXCR; each CDR3 protein has one entry. The sample lists about 420,000 distinct CDR3 sequences, approximately 21% occurring once. Cases classed as stable hyperthyroidism had no ophthalmopathy within 18 months of follow-up. Excluded: other autoimmune disease, uncontrolled infection, pregnancy or lactation. In this sample, this clonotype turned up many times. The antigen remains unidentified. Findings and caveats of the study: Blood repertoires reportedly contained most expanded thyroid clonotypes above 0.001 frequency.

This sequence was found in a woman in her late teens or twenties with stable Graves' hyperthyroidism. The specimen was peripheral blood.

In DNA form, the CDR3 reads TGTGCCAGCAGCGTTACCGGTAACACCGGGGAGCTGTTTTTT. Its protein product is CASSVTGNTGELFF. The rearrangement joins TRBV9 to TRBJ2-2; D is ambiguous. This CDR3 has 14 amino acids. Trimming removed 2 bases from V and 2 bases from J, with 7 bases in between. Germline CDR1 and CDR2: SGDLS and YYNGEE.